This TCR beta chain was recovered during a study of T cells expressing NK-cell markers (TCRdb year 2020). Turning to the overall study: Three sorted T-cell subsets (CD3+CD56+NKG2C+, CD3+CD56+NKG2C- and CD3+CD56-NKG2C+) from under ten donors had their TCR beta-chain repertoires profiled. Of the eight sequenced donors, seven were found to be HCMV-seropositive and one was found to be HCMV-seronegative. All eight donors whose samples were sequenced were randomly selected healthy volunteers, three of them men and five women. The libraries were sequenced on Illumina HiSeq 2000/2500, MiSeq or NextSeq, producing 2 x 150 bp reads.

CDR1 and CDR2 are drawn from the germline V gene: SNHLY, FYNNEI. From its cysteine to its phenylalanine, the CDR3 spans 14 amino acids. The entry carries no DNA sequence. Sequenced using an Illumina HiSeq 2000. TCR beta cDNA libraries were made by 5'RACE template switching that added a universal primer site and unique molecular identifiers. cDNA synthesis was primed from the TCR beta constant segment, followed by two successive PCR amplification steps. As for the authors' bioinformatics: MIGEC was used to demultiplex reads and group reads by UMI, and MiTCR was used to assemble and quantify clonotypes. To exclude erroneous sequences, only TCR cDNA sequences supported by at least two reads were retained. The tcR package was used for downstream repertoire analysis, and clonotypes were matched across fractions by CDR3 nucleotide sequence plus V segment. VDJmatch was used to annotate antigen specificity against VDJdb, with one amino acid substitution in CDR3 permitted. TCRdb reprocessed the reads, and each CDR3 protein sequence is entered once, without DNA. TCRdb's processing, not the study's, gives the V and J calls here. The table for this sample lists about half a million distinct CDR3 sequences. 1.4% of the sample rests with the top ten.

Study-wide conclusions, independent of this receptor: Whether the expanded NKG2C-expressing T cell clones were specific for HCMV antigens remained unclear. In roughly 6 donors, the dominant CD3+CD56+NKG2C+ clonotypes ranked among the top 10 CD8+ clonotypes, making up about 1.0-7.5% of CD8+ T cells. Those dominant clonotypes were again the most abundant among CD3+CD56-NKG2C+ cells in a handful of donors, at about 28.3-65%.

To determine HCMV serostatus, a commercial ELISA kit was used to detect HCMV-specific IgG in serum. Ficoll density gradient centrifugation was used to isolate peripheral blood mononuclear cells from blood. A remark on this clonotype: There is no known antigen for this receptor.

The receptor was derived from a woman aged 45-60 years in good health. Donor details come from another sample of the same person, matched by shared clones. The sequence is built from TRBV2 and TRBJ2-1; TCRdb's D call of TRBD1 is untestable without DNA. The specimen was blood T cells: a sorted CD56 or NKG2C T cell subset, CD4+ or CD8+ T cells, or bulk PBMC T cells (not recorded which). CDR3 reads: CAARWQGTFDEQFF. Reference TRBV2 and TRBJ2-1 proteins supply the regions before and after the CDR3; the full variable domain is: EPEVTQTPSHQVTQMGQEVILRCVPISNHLYFYWYRQILGQKVEFLVSFYNNEISEKSEIFDDQFSVERPDGSNFTLKIRSTKLEDSAMYFCAARWQGTFDEQFFGPGTRLTVL.